Each of the 9 T cell receptor beta chains below was sequenced from the same sample in a study of technical replicates of blood from a few donors (dated by TCRdb to 2016 to 2017). The method behind the library was the immunoSEQ multiplex PCR assay. TCRdb provides this immuneACCESS table in a form limited to in-frame rearrangements. Some clones are lacking; in checked studies, under half of them reflect an unresolved V gene, and why the rest are absent is not known. Here the sample has fewer than 95,000 clones; over 75% occur a single time. Together, the top ten hold about 0.25% of the sample. The specimen sequenced was T cells isolated from PBMCs. These receptors originate from a human donor in good health.

The V and J genes are TRBV11-3 and TRBJ2-1; 7 nucleotides match TRBD2. The germline V gene has CDR1 SGHNT and CDR2 YENEEA. Trimming cost V 1 base and J 6 bases; bases outside gene matches: 6. There are 15 residues in the CDR3. This chain's CDR3 is CASSLGVAGSNEQFF. In nucleotides, the CDR3 is TGTGCCAGCAGCTTAGGGGTAGCGGGCAGCAATGAGCAGTTCTTC.

The chain uses TRBV12-5 and TRBJ2-7, with TRBD1 matching 7 bases. The germline gives CDR1 LGHNT, CDR2 FRNRAP. CDR3 length equals 24 residues. V lost 0 bases, J lost 4 bases, and 33 bases stayed unmatched. CDR3 sequence: CASGLVIGQLFDRVPRGSAYEQYF. CDR3 coding DNA: TGTGCTAGTGGTTTGGTAATCGGCCAACTCTTCGACAGGGTTCCCAGGGGTTCCGCGTACGAGCAGTACTTC.

The chain uses TRBV18 and TRBJ2-7, with 11 bases aligning to TRBD1. The CDR3 sequence is 14 residues long. V dropped 3 bases and J dropped 5; count of bases not matched to a gene: 3. Germline V gene data show CDR1 as KGHSH and CDR2 as LQKENI. This CDR3 is CASSPGTGGHEQYF. CDR3 bases: TGTGCCAGCTCACCGGGGACAGGGGGACACGAGCAGTACTTC.

This chain links TRBV28 with TRBJ2-7; no definite D call. Germline CDR1 is MDHEN and CDR2 is SYDVKM. The CDR3 consists of 15 residues. V lost 2 bases and J lost 0, with 11 bases in between. The CDR3 nucleotides are TGTGCCAGCAGTTTAAGTCACAGCAGCTCCTACGAGCAGTACTTC. Its protein is CASSLSHSSSYEQYF. The full variable domain, its missing parts supplied by reference TRBV28 and TRBJ2-7, is DVKVTQSSRYLVKRTGEKVFLECVQDMDHENMFWYRQDPGLGLRLIYFSYDVKMKEKGDIPEGYSVSREKKERFSLILESASTNQTSMYLCASSLSHSSSYEQYFGPGTRLTVT.

This chain connects TRBV25-1 to TRBJ2-3; D is uncertain. The CDR3 consists of 12 residues. Germline-derived CDR1 and CDR2 are MGHDK and SYGVNS. The V end lost 5 bases, the J end lost 0 bases, and 3 bases lay between the germline ends. The CDR3 loop is CASSHSTDTQYF. DNA for the CDR3: TGTGCCAGCAGTCATAGCACAGATACGCAGTATTTT.

This clone has a single count. The chain employs TRBV7-2 and TRBJ1-2; 8 positions match TRBD1. Germline-derived CDR1 and CDR2 are SGHTA and FQGNSA. The trim removed 5 bases at V and 8 bases at J, leaving 4 bases unmatched. The CDR3 contains 12 residues. The CDR3 loop is CASSLRTGGYTF. The CDR3 nucleotides read TGTGCCAGCAGCCTGAGGACAGGGGGCTACACCTTC.

The V call is TRBV13, the J call TRBJ2-7; D is possibly TRBD2 (5 bases). Germline CDR1 is PRHDT and CDR2 is FYEKMQ (reference sequence). The CDR3 runs 14 residues. The V end lost 4 bases, the J end lost 3 bases, and 13 bases lay between the germline ends. Here the CDR3 reads CASSSSRVLYEQYF. The CDR3 DNA follows: TGTGCCAGCAGCTCCTCGAGGGTTCTCTACGAGCAGTACTTC.

Here the CDR3 reads CASSAAYDRFSPNTGELFF. The CDR3 DNA follows: TGCGCCAGCAGCGCGGCATATGACAGGTTCTCTCCCAACACCGGGGAGCTGTTTTTT. This sequence joins TRBV5-1 and TRBJ2-2; tentative D call: TRBD1 (6 bases). V was pared by 4 bases and J by 2 bases, with 24 bases between. The CDR3 is 19 amino acids. Germline V gene data show CDR1 as SGHRS and CDR2 as YFSETQ.

The chain is built from TRBV6-5 and TRBJ1-1; D is unclear. The length of the CDR3 is 15 residues. V shed 0 bases and J shed 4 bases, with 12 bases lying between them. Germline assignment: CDR1 MNHEY and CDR2 SVGAGI. The CDR3 region is CASSYSGLVGTEAFF. CDR3 bases: TGTGCCAGCAGTTACTCGGGCCTGGTCGGCACTGAAGCTTTCTTT.